A single sample is the source of the 2 T cell receptor beta chains below, sequenced in a study of cytomegalovirus exposure and HLA in healthy donors. A multiplex PCR was run with 60 Vbeta primers and 13 Jbeta primers. Here immunoSEQ multiplex PCR was the method, and the copy in TCRdb shows in-frame clones only, minus some. This table holds about 82,000 clones, around 77% found once. The sample was PBMCs. These TCRs come from a man in his fifties in good health and CMV-seronegative.

V gene TRBV30 combines with J gene TRBJ1-1; 9 bases align to TRBD1. The J segment lost 3 bases and the V segment lost 0 bases, leaving 11 bases of the junction unmatched. Germline assignment: CDR1 GTSNPN and CDR2 SVGIG (reference sequence). The CDR3 covers 17 residues. This CDR3 is CAWSVRRTGAKDTEAFF. Written as DNA, the CDR3 is TGTGCCTGGAGTGTACGGAGGACAGGGGCCAAGGACACTGAAGCTTTCTTT.

The chain joins TRBV25-1 to TRBJ2-5; 12 bases are shared with TRBD1. V lost 3 bases, J lost 1 base, and 9 bases stayed unmatched. This CDR3 region has 18 residues. CDR1 and CDR2 from the germline V gene are MGHDK and SYGVNS. CDR3 in DNA: TGTGCCAGCAGTGATACCGGGACAGGGGGCCGAATCCAAGAGACCCAGTACTTC. Amino acids: CASSDTGTGGRIQETQYF.